The T cell receptor (beta chain) under discussion was sequenced for a study of T cell responses to AZD1222 COVID-19 vaccine (dated by TCRdb to about 2021). Background for the entire study: AZD1222 recipients with second doses at about 4 weeks or about 12 weeks were pooled, because spike-specific TCR depth and breadth did not differ between schedules. Trial participants were enrolled by age into 18-55, 56-69 and 70-plus year subgroups, with 148, 28 and 57 TCR-sequenced participants respectively. TCR sequencing was performed for 230 to 250 trial participants, of whom around 200 were given two doses of AZD1222 and 26 were given two doses of MenACWY control vaccine.

This clone was counted a single time. There is no known antigen for this receptor. Base-call qualities are not available, and no considerably larger clone is one nucleotide away. Reading the label with the study, this specimen's time point is: baseline before first vaccination. Samples from vaccinated people were obtained from the UK trials COV001 and COV002, which included a single-blind randomized controlled phase 2/3 trial of AZD1222 (ChAdOx1 nCoV-19) in healthy adults. Trial participant PBMC samples were collected at day 0 and day 28 after the second dose for TCRbeta chain sequencing. The CDR3 regions of human TCRbeta chains were analyzed by immunosequencing. On the authors' methods: TCRs in the repertoires were compared against a reference library of SARS-CoV-2-specific TCRs that had been generated with the MIRA antigen-specificity platform. Breadth meant the fraction of unique TCRs that were SARS-CoV-2-associated, whereas depth meant the fraction of total T cells that were SARS-CoV-2-associated. Using the MIRA data, every spike-specific TCR was mapped to the spike region that the TCR reacted to and assigned to either a CD4 or a CD8 class. Log10-transformed breadth and depth values were compared by one-way ANOVA with Sidak's multiple comparisons tests. Here the immuneACCESS table is served through TCRdb, limited to in-frame sequences with V and J called. Missing clones are a known gap in these copies; in checked studies unresolved V genes cover under half, and the rest lacks a known reason. V, J and clone size are those of that table, while D and trimming were read from the DNA. The sample contains 150,000 to 200,000 clones, 93% of them found a single time. Of the sample, around 4% is held by the ten largest clones.

V lost 6 bases and J lost 5 bases; the stretch between them is 12 bases long. Sequences SGDLS (CDR1) and YYNGEE (CDR2) are obtained from the germline V gene. Counted from cysteine to phenylalanine, this CDR3 has 14 amino acids. Solely the CDR3 DNA is kept, with 42 bases framed from the first base. The research as a whole found: No day 14 peak-response samples were available, so repertoires were characterized only after the peak T cell response. Vaccine-associated CD4 TCRs spanned the whole spike protein, with dominant responses in regions 160-218 and 743-854. In the small 56-69-year group, the increase in depth fell short of significance, most likely because of low power. Nearly half of unique spike-specific TCRs reportedly recognized epitopes outside regions mutated in the B.1.351 and B.1.1.7 variants. After two AZD1222 doses, both the breadth and the depth of spike-specific TCRs were significantly higher than at day 0 and than in MenACWY recipients. Participants were mostly white British and included more females than males, and it was suggested by the authors that clonal diversity may have been underestimated. Conclusions about previously exposed vaccinees are limited because only 6 or 7 AZD1222 recipients were SARS-CoV-2 seropositive at baseline.

Here the sequenced sample was peripheral blood, taken on day 0 of AZD1222 vaccination. The chain links TRBV9 with TRBJ1-6; too little of a D gene remains to name it. This sequence originates from an adult in good health. The DNA sequence is given as TGTGCCAGCATCCGAGGCAGTCATAATTCACCCCTCCACTTT. This yields the protein CASIRGSHNSPLHF. With all but the CDR3 taken from the reference TRBV9 and TRBJ1-6 genes, the full variable domain is: DSGVTQTPKHLITATGQRVTLRCSPRSGDLSVYWYQQSLDQGLQFLIQYYNGEERAKGNILERFSAQQFPDLHSELNLSSLELGDSALYFCASIRGSHNSPLHFGNGTRLTVT.